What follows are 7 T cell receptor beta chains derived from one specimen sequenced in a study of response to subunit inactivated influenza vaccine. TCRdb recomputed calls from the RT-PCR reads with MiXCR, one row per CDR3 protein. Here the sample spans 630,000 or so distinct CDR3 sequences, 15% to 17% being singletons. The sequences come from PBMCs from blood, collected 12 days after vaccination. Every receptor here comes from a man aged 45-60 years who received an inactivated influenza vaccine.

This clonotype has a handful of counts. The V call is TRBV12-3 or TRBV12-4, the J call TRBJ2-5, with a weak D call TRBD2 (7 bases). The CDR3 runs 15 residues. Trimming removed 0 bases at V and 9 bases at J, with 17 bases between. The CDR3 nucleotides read TGTGCCAGCAGTTTAGCGTCCAGGGGAGGGGGACCCCAGTACTTC. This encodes CASSLASRGGGPQYF.

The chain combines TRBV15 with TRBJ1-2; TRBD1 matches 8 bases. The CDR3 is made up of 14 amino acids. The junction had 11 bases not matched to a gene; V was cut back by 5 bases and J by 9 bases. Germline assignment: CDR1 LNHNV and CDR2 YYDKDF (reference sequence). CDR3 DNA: TGTGCCACCAGCGCGGACAGGGTAGGCCGGAGCTACACCTTC. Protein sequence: CATSADRVGRSYTF.

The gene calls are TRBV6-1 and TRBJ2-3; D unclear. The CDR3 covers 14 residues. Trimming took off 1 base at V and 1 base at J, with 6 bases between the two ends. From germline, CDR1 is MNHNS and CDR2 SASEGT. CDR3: CASSEEARTDTQYF. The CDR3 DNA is TGTGCCAGCAGTGAAGAGGCCCGCACAGATACGCAGTATTTT.

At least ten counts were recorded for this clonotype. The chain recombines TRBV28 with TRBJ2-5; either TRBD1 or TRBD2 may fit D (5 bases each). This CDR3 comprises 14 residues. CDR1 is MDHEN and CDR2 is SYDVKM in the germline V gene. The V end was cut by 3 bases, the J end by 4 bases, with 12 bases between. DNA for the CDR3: TGTGCCAGCAGTTTCACAGCTGGGGGAGAGACCCAGTACTTC. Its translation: CASSFTAGGETQYF.

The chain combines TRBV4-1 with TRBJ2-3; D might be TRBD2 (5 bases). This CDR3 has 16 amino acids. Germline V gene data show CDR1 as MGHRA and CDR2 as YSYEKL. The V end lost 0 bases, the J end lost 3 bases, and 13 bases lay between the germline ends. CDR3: CASSQEAGFKTDTQYF. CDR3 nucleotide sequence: TGCGCCAGCAGCCAAGAGGCGGGCTTCAAAACAGATACGCAGTATTTT.

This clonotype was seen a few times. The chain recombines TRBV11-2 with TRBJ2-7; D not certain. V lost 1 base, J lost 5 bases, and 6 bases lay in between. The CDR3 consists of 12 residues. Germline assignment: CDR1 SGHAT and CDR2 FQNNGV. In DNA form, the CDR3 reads TGTGCCAGCAGCTTAGGTTTCGACGAGCAGTACTTC. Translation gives CASSLGFDEQYF.

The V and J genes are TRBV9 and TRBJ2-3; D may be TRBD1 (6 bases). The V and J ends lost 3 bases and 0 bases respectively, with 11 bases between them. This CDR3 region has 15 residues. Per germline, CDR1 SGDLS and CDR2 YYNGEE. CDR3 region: CASSDRAFSTDTQYF. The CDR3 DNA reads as TGTGCCAGCAGCGACAGGGCGTTTAGCACAGATACGCAGTATTTT.